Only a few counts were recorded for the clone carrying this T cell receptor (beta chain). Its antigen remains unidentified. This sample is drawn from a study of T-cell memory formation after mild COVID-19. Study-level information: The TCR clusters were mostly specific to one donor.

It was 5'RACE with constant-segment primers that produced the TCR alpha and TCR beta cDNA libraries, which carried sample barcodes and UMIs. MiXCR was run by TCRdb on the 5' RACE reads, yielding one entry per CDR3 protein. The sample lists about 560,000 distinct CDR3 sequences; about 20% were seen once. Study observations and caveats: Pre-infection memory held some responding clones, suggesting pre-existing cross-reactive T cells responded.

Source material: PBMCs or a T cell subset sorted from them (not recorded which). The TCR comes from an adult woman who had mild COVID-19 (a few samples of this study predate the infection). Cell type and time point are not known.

The CDR3 region is CSADEGRDYGYTF. The CDR3 coding sequence is TGCAGTGCTGATGAGGGGCGCGACTATGGCTACACCTTC. This chain connects TRBV20-1 to TRBJ1-2, with TRBD1 as a possible D gene (5 bases). This CDR3 spans 13 amino acids. Germline V gives CDR1 DFQATT, CDR2 SNEGSKA (reference sequence). V was shortened by 5 bases and J by 3 bases, with 13 bases between the two germline ends.